This TCR beta chain was retrieved from a study of preoperative IRX-2 immunotherapy in early breast cancer. Assay: immunoSEQ multiplex PCR; the TCRdb copy retains only in-frame clones and omits some. Among roughly 57,000 clones listed, approximately 94% were seen once. Treatment given: preoperative locoregional IRX-2 cytokine immunotherapy. This phase Ib study tested locoregional IRX-2 cytokine immunotherapy given before surgery. This sequence was found in a human donor with breast cancer. This specimen was collected from a patient treated with IRX-2 immunotherapy.

DNA of the CDR3: TGTGCCAGTAGTCCCCAGATCCCAGATACGCAGTATTTT. Translation: CASSPQIPDTQYF. The chain has TRBV19 and TRBJ2-3, with D hard to call. This CDR3 is built from 13 residues. Germline assignment: CDR1 LNHDA and CDR2 SQIVND (reference sequence). V was clipped by 5 bases and J by 4 bases, with 10 bases between them.